This T cell receptor beta chain was recovered during a study of blood T cell repertoires in COVID-19. Study background: Sources were T cells, B-cell-depleted T cells, or PBMCs; the material itself was cDNA or gDNA.

Per the study methods: It was from reference gene primer amplification that nucleated cell counts were estimated. Libraries were prepared by immunoSEQ multiplex PCR; TCRdb keeps only in-frame clonotypes and omits some of them. The V and J calls and clone size are taken from that table; D and trimming were inferred from the DNA. The sample consists of 150,000 to 200,000 clones, roughly 76% of them appearing once. A note on this clone: This sample also contains other DNA sequences that code for the same CDR3.

Patients in Seattle were enrolled during active infection, then followed longitudinally. This CDR3 has 15 amino acids. V was trimmed by 0 bases and J by 0 bases, leaving 9 bases between them. CDR1 and CDR2 (germline): SGDLS, YYNGEE. This sequence joins TRBV9 and TRBJ2-5, with D perhaps TRBD2 (6 bases). The source is a woman aged 40 to 50 with COVID-19, enrolled during active disease. The sample consisted of peripheral blood. CDR3 DNA: TGTGCCAGCAGCGTAGGACTAGAGTACCAAGAGACCCAGTACTTC. Its protein is CASSVGLEYQETQYF.